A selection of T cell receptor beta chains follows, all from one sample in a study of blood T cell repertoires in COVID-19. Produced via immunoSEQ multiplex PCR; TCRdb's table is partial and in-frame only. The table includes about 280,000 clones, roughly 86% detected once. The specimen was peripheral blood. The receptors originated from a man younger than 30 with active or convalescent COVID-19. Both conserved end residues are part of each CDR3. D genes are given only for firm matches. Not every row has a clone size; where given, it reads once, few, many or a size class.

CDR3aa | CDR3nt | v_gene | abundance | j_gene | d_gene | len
CASSQPGQGYEKLFF | TGCGCCAGCAGCCAACCGGGACAGGGCTACGAAAAACTGTTTTTT | TRBV4-1 | . | TRBJ1-4 | TRBD1 | 15
CASSEGGGGQPQHF | TGTGCCAGCAGTGAAGGGGGGGGAGGGCAGCCCCAGCATTTT | TRBV6-1 | . | TRBJ1-5 | . | 14
CASSAQESYGYTF | TGTGCCAGCAGCGCACAGGAGTCCTATGGCTACACCTTC | TRBV13 | . | TRBJ1-2 | . | 13
CASSGTSPLPYNEQFF | TGTGCCAGCAGCGGGACTAGCCCTCTACCTTACAATGAGCAGTTCTTC | TRBV9 | . | TRBJ2-1 | TRBD2 | 16
CASITGGGGEQFF | TGTGCCAGCATTACAGGGGGGGGCGGTGAGCAGTTCTTC | TRBV6-6 | . | TRBJ2-1 | . | 13
CASSRPTGPSYEQYF | TGTGCCAGCAGCCGCCCCACAGGGCCCTCCTACGAGCAGTACTTC | TRBV7-9 | . | TRBJ2-7 | . | 15
CASSHPTSGYEQYF | TGTGCCAGCAGCCATCCCACCTCGGGGTACGAGCAGTACTTC | TRBV3-1/TRBV3-2 | . | TRBJ2-7 | . | 14
CASGPGTGASPLHF | TGTGCTAGTGGCCCCGGGACAGGGGCTTCACCCCTCCACTTT | TRBV12-5 | once | TRBJ1-6 | TRBD1 | 14
CASSSPVGELFF | TGTGCCAGCAGCTCCCCGGTCGGGGAGCTGTTTTTT | TRBV7-9 | . | TRBJ2-2 | . | 12
CASSQDPRTSGNTIYF | TGCGCCAGCAGCCAAGATCCTCGGACTTCGGGAAACACCATATATTTT | TRBV4-3 | . | TRBJ1-3 | . | 16
CASREDRTPYGYTF | TGTGCCAGTAGGGAAGACAGGACACCCTATGGCTACACCTTC | TRBV19 | . | TRBJ1-2 | . | 14
CASSWSDSYYGYTF | TGTGCCAGCAGCTGGAGCGACAGCTACTATGGCTACACCTTC | TRBV5-6 | few | TRBJ1-2 | . | 14
CATSDPTSGPYNEQFF | TGTGCCACCAGTGACCCTACTAGCGGACCATACAATGAGCAGTTCTTC | TRBV24-1 | . | TRBJ2-1 | TRBD2 | 16
CASTPDRMAGNTIYF | TGTGCCAGCACCCCGGACAGGATGGCTGGAAACACCATATATTTT | TRBV9 | once | TRBJ1-3 | TRBD1 | 15
CASSQYSGGETQYF | TGTGCCAGCAGCCAGTACAGCGGGGGCGAGACCCAGTACTTC | TRBV3-1/TRBV3-2 | . | TRBJ2-5 | TRBD2 | 14
CASSQVTSGDTDTQYF | TGTGCCAGCAGCCAAGTAACTAGCGGGGACACAGATACGCAGTATTTT | TRBV3-1/TRBV3-2 | . | TRBJ2-3 | TRBD2 | 16
CASSPDYTTGGYF | TGTGCCAGCAGCCCAGATTACACCACAGGGGGGTATTTT | TRBV9 | . | TRBJ2-3 | TRBD1 | 13
CASSLAGGIGSPLHF | TGTGCCAGCAGCTTAGCAGGGGGCATAGGTTCACCCCTCCACTTT | TRBV7-2 | . | TRBJ1-6 | TRBD1 | 15
CASSPGQGTPGANVLTF | TGTGCCAGCAGTCCGGGACAGGGAACTCCTGGGGCCAACGTCCTGACTTTC | TRBV7-2 | . | TRBJ2-6 | TRBD1 | 17
CASSPKENNQPQHF | TGTGCCAGCTCACCGAAAGAGAACAATCAGCCCCAGCATTTT | TRBV18 | . | TRBJ1-5 | . | 14
CASSKEISYGYTF | TGTGCCAGCAGTAAAGAGATTTCCTATGGCTACACCTTC | TRBV7-8 | once | TRBJ1-2 | . | 13
CASRPGTGVNGYTF | TGTGCCAGCCGACCCGGGACAGGGGTGAATGGCTACACCTTC | TRBV27 | . | TRBJ1-2 | TRBD1 | 14
CAISGAGGDNSPLHF | TGTGCCATCAGTGGCGCGGGGGGCGATAATTCACCCCTCCACTTT | TRBV10-3 | . | TRBJ1-6 | . | 15
CSATRLETQYF | TGCAGTGCTACTCGTTTGGAGACCCAGTACTTC | TRBV20-1 | . | TRBJ2-5 | . | 11
CASSGETGELFF | TGTGCCAGCAGCGGAGAGACCGGGGAGCTGTTTTTT | TRBV9 | . | TRBJ2-2 | . | 12
CASSFRGMNTEAFF | TGTGCCAGCAGCTTCCGCGGGATGAACACTGAAGCTTTCTTT | TRBV5-4 | . | TRBJ1-1 | . | 14
CASKGQERTSGDGYTDTQYF | TGTGCCTCTAAGGGACAGGAGAGGACTAGCGGGGACGGATACACAGATACGCAGTATTTT | TRBV19 | . | TRBJ2-3 | TRBD2 | 20
CASSFSPGQGHYGYTF | TGTGCCAGCAGCTTTTCCCCGGGACAGGGTCACTATGGCTACACCTTC | TRBV7-8 | . | TRBJ1-2 | TRBD1 | 16